A single sample is the source of the 15 T cell receptor beta chains below, sequenced in a study of blood T cell repertoires in COVID-19 (dated by TCRdb to about 2020). The library was built by means of the immunoSEQ multiplex PCR assay. This is the immuneACCESS table as TCRdb keeps it, with only in-frame sequences that have V and J called. A part of the clones is gone; compared with another copy, unresolved V genes explain less than half, and the rest is unexplained. In all, the sample holds 270,000 or so clones, and approximately 77% of those were seen once. Approximately 3.1% of the sample is held by the ten biggest clonotypes. Sample: peripheral blood. These receptors all stem from a woman younger than 35 with acute or convalescent COVID-19.

The chain is built from TRBV27 and TRBJ2-7; 13 bases align to TRBD2. The CDR3 loop spans 14 amino acids. V shed 5 bases and J 9 bases; nucleotides not matched to a gene: 7. Germline V CDR1 and CDR2: MNHEY, SMNVEV (reference sequence). CDR3 amino acids: CASSTQLAGGTQYF. The CDR3 DNA reads TGTGCCAGCAGTACCCAACTAGCGGGAGGGACGCAGTACTTC.

The genes are TRBV5-5 and TRBJ1-1, with D tentatively TRBD1 (6 bases). CDR3 length: 15 residues. V lost 0 bases and J 6 bases, leaving 15 bases between the germline ends. The germline V gene encodes CDR1 SGHKS and CDR2 YYEKEE (reference sequence). The CDR3: CASSLVGTPSPEAFF. The DNA for the CDR3 is TGTGCCAGCAGCTTGGTGGGGACACCTTCCCCTGAAGCTTTCTTT.

The chain uses TRBV15 and TRBJ2-1, with 14 nucleotides matching TRBD2. From germline, CDR1 is LNHNV and CDR2 YYDKDF (reference sequence). V lost 0 bases, J lost 5 bases, and 3 bases stayed unmatched. The CDR3 contains 17 residues. CDR3 sequence: CATSRDPTSGRDNEQFF. The CDR3 DNA is TGTGCCACCAGCAGAGATCCGACTAGCGGGAGGGACAATGAGCAGTTCTTC.

This clone was recorded a few times. The chain combines TRBV6-5 with TRBJ1-2, with TRBD1 identical over 9 bases. The CDR3 sequence is 14 residues long. The V gene's germline CDR1 is MNHEY and CDR2 SVGAGI. V lost 6 bases, J lost 2 bases, and 4 bases stayed unmatched. The CDR3 spells CASRTGGPNYGYTF. CDR3 sequence (DNA): TGTGCCAGCAGAACAGGGGGCCCAAACTATGGCTACACCTTC.

The chain recombines TRBV30 with TRBJ2-5, with TRBD2 matching over 13 bases. The J segment lost 5 bases and the V segment lost 4 bases, leaving 13 bases of the junction unmatched. CDR3 size: 17 residues. In germline, CDR1 is GTSNPN, CDR2 SVGIG (reference sequence). As DNA, the CDR3 is TGTGCCTGGATCCCGGGACTAGCGGGGAGGGGGGTGGAGACCCAGTACTTC. Translation: CAWIPGLAGRGVETQYF.

This clone showed up just once. V and J are TRBV29-1 and TRBJ2-7; no reliable D call. CDR3 size: 13 residues. Between the trimmed V and J ends, which lost 2 bases and 4 bases, there was a span of 12 bases. Looked up from germline, CDR1 is SQVTM and CDR2 is ANQGSEA. CDR3 coding DNA: TGCAGCGTTGAATTTGTCGGTGCTTACGAGCAGTACTTC. Translation: CSVEFVGAYEQYF.

The rearrangement joins TRBV11-2 to TRBJ2-2; 8 bases match TRBD2. V shed 0 bases and J 1 base; nucleotides not matched to a gene: 10. There are 19 residues in the CDR3. The V gene's germline CDR1 is SGHAT and CDR2 FQNNGV. CDR3 bases: TGTGCCAGCAGCTTAGATACCCGGCTAGCGGGTAGGAACACCGGGGAGCTGTTTTTT. Translating gives CASSLDTRLAGRNTGELFF.

The gene calls are TRBV7-2 and TRBJ1-5, with 7 bases matching TRBD1. The CDR3 has 16 amino acids. With V trimmed by 0 bases and J by 6 bases, 8 bases remained unmatched. CDR1 and CDR2 from the germline V gene are SGHTA and FQGNSA. CDR3 sequence reads: CASSLAGRGYGQPQHF. As DNA, the CDR3 is TGTGCCAGCAGCTTAGCGGGCAGGGGGTATGGTCAGCCCCAGCATTTT.

The rearrangement uses TRBV19 and TRBJ2-3, with 7 bases aligning to TRBD2. The CDR3 runs 12 residues. Germline V CDR1 and CDR2: LNHDA, SQIVND (reference sequence). The V segment lost 8 bases and the J segment 4 bases; nucleotides outside the gene matches: 3. CDR3 bases: TGTGCCAGTTCGACTAGCTCAGATACGCAGTATTTT. Protein product: CASSTSSDTQYF.

The sample holds a few counts of this clone. The chain carries TRBV13 and TRBJ2-2; 9 nucleotides agree with TRBD2. The CDR3 has 15 amino acids. Losses at the gene ends were 3 bases for V and 7 bases for J; bases not matched to a gene: 6. The germline V gene encodes CDR1 PRHDT and CDR2 FYEKMQ (reference sequence). CDR3 bases: TGTGCCAGCAGCTTTAGCGGGAGAAGGGACGGGGAGCTGTTTTTT. It is translated as CASSFSGRRDGELFF.

The chain has TRBV6-5 and TRBJ2-5; D is possibly TRBD2 (5 bases). Trimming shortened V by 2 bases and J by 3 bases, and 13 bases separated the two germline ends. The length of the CDR3 is 15 residues. From germline, CDR1 is MNHEY and CDR2 SVGAGI. This chain's CDR3 is CASSYGGFSEETQYF. The CDR3 DNA follows: TGTGCCAGCAGTTACGGCGGGTTTTCGGAAGAGACCCAGTACTTC.

The sample holds one count of this clone. This chain uses TRBV6-5 with TRBJ1-2; no definite D call. This CDR3 contains 12 residues. The V gene's germline CDR1 is MNHEY and CDR2 SVGAGI. V was pared by 6 bases and J by 3 bases, with 8 bases between. DNA of the CDR3: TGTGCCAGCAGCCCCCAGGACTATGGCTACACCTTC. Translated, it gives CASSPQDYGYTF.

This rearrangement joins TRBV6-2 or TRBV6-3 to TRBJ1-1; D is unresolved. CDR1 and CDR2 (germline): MNHEY, SVGEGT. The CDR3 is 12 residues long. The V and J ends lost 6 bases and 5 bases respectively, with 10 bases between them. CDR3 residues: CASSSLRTEAFF. The CDR3 coding sequence is TGTGCCAGCAGCTCACTGAGGACTGAAGCTTTCTTT.

This chain uses TRBV4-3 with TRBJ2-7; 11 bases are shared with TRBD2. The CDR3 runs 18 residues. The germline CDR1 and CDR2 sequences are LGHNA and YSLEER. The V and J ends lost 1 base and 3 bases, in that order; junction bases with no gene match: 11. The CDR3 region is CASSQALDTGTSGYEQYF. CDR3 coding DNA: TGCGCCAGCAGCCAAGCACTGGACACCGGGACTAGCGGCTACGAGCAGTACTTC.

The chain combines TRBV27 with TRBJ1-1; 10 nucleotides line up with TRBD1. The CDR3 covers 17 residues. The V segment lost 5 bases and the J segment 10 bases; nucleotides outside the gene matches: 19. Germline V gene sequence: CDR1 MNHEY, CDR2 SMNVEV (reference sequence). The CDR3 region is CASSPPWDRGLSFVAFF. As DNA, the CDR3 is TGTGCCAGCAGTCCCCCCTGGGACAGGGGTCTGTCGTTTGTAGCTTTCTTT.